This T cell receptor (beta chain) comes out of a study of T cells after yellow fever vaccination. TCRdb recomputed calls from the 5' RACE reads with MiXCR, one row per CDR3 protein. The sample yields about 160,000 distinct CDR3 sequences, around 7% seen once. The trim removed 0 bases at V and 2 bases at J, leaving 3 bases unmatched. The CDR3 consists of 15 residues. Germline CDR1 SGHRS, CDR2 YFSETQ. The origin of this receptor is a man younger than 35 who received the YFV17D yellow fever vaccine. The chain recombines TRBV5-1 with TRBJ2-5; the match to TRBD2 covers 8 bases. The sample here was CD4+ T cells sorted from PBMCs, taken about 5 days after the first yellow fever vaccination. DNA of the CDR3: TGCGCCAGCAGCTTGGACGGGAGGGGTCAAGAGACCCAGTACTTC. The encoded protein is CASSLDGRGQETQYF.